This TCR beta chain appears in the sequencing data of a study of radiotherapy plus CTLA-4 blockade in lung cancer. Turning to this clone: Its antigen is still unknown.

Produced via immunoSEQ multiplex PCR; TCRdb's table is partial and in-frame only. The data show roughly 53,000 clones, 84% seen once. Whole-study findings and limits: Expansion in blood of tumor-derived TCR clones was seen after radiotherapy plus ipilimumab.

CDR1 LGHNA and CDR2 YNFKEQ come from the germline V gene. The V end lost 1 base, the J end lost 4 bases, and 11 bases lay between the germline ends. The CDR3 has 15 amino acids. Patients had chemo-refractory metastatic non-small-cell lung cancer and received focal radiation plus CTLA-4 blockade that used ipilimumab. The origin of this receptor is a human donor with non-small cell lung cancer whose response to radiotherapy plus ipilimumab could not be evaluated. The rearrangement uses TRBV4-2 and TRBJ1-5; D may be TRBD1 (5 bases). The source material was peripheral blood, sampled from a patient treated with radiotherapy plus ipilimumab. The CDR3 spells CASSQGVDSNQPQHF. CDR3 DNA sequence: TGTGCCAGCAGCCAAGGGGTCGACAGTAATCAGCCCCAGCATTTT.